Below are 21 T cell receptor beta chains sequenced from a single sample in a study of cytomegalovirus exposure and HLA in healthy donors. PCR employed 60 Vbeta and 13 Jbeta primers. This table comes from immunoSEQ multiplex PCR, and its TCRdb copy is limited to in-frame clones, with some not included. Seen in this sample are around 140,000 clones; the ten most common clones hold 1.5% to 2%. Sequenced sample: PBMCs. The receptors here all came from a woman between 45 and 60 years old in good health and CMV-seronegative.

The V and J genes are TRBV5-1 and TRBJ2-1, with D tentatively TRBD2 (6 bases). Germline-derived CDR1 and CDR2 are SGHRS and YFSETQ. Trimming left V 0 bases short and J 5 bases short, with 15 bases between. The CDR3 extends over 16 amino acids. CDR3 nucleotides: TGCGCCAGCAGCTTGGATGGCGGGACCCAGGACAATGAGCAGTTCTTC. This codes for CASSLDGGTQDNEQFF.

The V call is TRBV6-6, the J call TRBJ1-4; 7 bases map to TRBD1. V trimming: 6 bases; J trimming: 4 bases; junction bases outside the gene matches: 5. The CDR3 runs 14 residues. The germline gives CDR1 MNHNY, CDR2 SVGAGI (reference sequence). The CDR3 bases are TGTGCCAGCAGCCAGGGACAGTTTAATGAAAAACTGTTTTTT. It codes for CASSQGQFNEKLFF.

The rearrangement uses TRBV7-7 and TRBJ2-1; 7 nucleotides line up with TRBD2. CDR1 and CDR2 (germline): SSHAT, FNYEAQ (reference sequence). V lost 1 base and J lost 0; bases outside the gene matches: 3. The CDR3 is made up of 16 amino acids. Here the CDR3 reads CASSLEASGSYNEQFF. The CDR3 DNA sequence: TGTGCCAGCAGCTTAGAAGCTAGCGGCTCCTACAATGAGCAGTTCTTC.

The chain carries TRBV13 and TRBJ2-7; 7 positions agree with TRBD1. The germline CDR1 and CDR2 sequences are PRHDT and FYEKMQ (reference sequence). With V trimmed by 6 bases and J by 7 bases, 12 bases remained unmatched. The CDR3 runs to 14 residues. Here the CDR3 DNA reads TGTGCCAGCAGTATCCCTGAGGGGGCCGGGGAGCAGTACTTC. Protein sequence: CASSIPEGAGEQYF.

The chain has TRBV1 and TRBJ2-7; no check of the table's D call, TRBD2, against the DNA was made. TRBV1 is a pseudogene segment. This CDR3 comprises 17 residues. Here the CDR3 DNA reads TGCACCAGCAGCCAGAGTAGACTAGCGGGGGTCTCCTACGAGCAGTACTTC. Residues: CTSSQSRLAGVSYEQYF.

DNA of the CDR3: TGTGCCAGTAGTATAGCGGGAGGGGACACTGAAGCTTTCTTT. Translating gives CASSIAGGDTEAFF. This sequence joins TRBV19 and TRBJ1-1, with D possibly matching TRBD1 (5 bases). V was pared by 1 base and J by 3 bases, with 9 bases between. CDR1 is LNHDA, CDR2 SQIVND, per germline (reference sequence). The CDR3 spans 14 residues.

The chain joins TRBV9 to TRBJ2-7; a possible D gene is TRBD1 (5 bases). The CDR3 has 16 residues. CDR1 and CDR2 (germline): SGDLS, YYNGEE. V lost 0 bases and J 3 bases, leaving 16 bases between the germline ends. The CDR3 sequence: CASSVARIRVHYEQYF. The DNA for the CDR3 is TGTGCCAGCAGCGTAGCTCGGATCAGGGTACACTACGAGCAGTACTTC.

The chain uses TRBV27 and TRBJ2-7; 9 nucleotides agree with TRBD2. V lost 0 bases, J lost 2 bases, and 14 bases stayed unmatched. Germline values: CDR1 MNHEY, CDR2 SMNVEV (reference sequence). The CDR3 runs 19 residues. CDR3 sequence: CASSLSPAGGPKSTYEQYF. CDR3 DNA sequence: TGTGCCAGCAGTTTATCGCCAGCGGGAGGCCCTAAATCTACCTACGAGCAGTACTTC.

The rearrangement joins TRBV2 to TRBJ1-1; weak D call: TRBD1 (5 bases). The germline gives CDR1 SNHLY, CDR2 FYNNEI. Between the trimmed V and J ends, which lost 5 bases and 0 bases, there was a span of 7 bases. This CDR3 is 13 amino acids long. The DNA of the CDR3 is TGTGCCAGCAGTCAGGGCATGAACACTGAAGCTTTCTTT. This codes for CASSQGMNTEAFF.

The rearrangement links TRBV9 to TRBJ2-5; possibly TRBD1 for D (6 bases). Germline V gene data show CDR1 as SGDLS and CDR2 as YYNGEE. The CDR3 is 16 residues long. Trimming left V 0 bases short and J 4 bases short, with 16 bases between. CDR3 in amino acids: CASSVEYQRGSETQYF. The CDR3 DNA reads TGTGCCAGCAGCGTAGAGTATCAAAGGGGGTCAGAGACCCAGTACTTC. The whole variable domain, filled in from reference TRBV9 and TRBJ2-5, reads DSGVTQTPKHLITATGQRVTLRCSPRSGDLSVYWYQQSLDQGLQFLIQYYNGEERAKGNILERFSAQQFPDLHSELNLSSLELGDSALYFCASSVEYQRGSETQYFGPGTRLLVL.

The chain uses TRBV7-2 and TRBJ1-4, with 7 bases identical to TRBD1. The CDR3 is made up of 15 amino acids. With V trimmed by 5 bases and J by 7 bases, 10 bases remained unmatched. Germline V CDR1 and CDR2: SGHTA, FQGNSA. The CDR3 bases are TGTGCCAGCAGCGCCGCCCCGGGACAGACTGAAAAACTGTTTTTT. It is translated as CASSAAPGQTEKLFF. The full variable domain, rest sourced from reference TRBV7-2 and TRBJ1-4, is GAGVSQSPSNKVTEKGKDVELRCDPISGHTALYWYRQSLGQGLEFLIYFQGNSAPDKSGLPSDRFSAERTGGSVSTLTIQRTQQEDSAVYLCASSAAPGQTEKLFFGSGTQLSVL.

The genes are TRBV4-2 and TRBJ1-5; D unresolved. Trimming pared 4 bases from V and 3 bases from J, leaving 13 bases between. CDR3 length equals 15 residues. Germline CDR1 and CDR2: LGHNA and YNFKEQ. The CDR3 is CASSLSEAFNQPQHF. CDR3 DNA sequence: TGTGCCAGCAGCCTCTCCGAAGCTTTCAATCAGCCCCAGCATTTT.

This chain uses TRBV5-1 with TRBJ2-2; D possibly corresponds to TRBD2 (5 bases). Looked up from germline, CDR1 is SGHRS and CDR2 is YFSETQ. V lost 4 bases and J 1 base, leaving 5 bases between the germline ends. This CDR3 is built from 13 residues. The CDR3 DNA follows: TGCGCCAGCAGCGCGGGGAACACCGGGGAGCTGTTTTTT. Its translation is CASSAGNTGELFF.

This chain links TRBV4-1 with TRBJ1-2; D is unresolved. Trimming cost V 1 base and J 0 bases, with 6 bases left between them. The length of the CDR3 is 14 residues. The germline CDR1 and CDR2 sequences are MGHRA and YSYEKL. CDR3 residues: CASSQGASNYGYTF. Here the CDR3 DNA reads TGCGCCAGCAGCCAAGGGGCCTCTAACTATGGCTACACCTTC.

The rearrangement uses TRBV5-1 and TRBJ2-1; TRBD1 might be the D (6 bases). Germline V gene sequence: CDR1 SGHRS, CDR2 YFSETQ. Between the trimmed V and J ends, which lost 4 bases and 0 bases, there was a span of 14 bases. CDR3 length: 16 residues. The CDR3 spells CASSGVRGSSYNEQFF. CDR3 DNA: TGCGCCAGCAGCGGGGTAAGGGGGAGCTCCTACAATGAGCAGTTCTTC.

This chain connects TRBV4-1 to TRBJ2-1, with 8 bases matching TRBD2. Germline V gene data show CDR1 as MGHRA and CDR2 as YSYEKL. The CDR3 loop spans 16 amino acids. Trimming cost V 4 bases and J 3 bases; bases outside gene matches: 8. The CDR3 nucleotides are TGCGCCAGCAGCCCGGGGGCTAGCGGGTACTACAATGAGCAGTTCTTC. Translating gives CASSPGASGYYNEQFF.

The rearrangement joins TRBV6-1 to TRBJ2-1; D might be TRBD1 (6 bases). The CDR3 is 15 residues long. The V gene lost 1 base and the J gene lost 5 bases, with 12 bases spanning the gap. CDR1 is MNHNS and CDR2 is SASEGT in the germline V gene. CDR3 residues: CASSEDRVLDNEQFF. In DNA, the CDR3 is TGTGCCAGCAGTGAAGACAGGGTACTCGACAATGAGCAGTTCTTC.

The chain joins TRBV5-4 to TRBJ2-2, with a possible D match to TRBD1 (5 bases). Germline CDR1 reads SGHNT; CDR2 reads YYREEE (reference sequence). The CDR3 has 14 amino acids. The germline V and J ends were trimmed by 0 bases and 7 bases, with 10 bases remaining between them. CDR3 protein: CASSLVLGVGELFF. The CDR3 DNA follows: TGTGCCAGCAGCTTGGTTTTAGGGGTCGGGGAGCTGTTTTTT.

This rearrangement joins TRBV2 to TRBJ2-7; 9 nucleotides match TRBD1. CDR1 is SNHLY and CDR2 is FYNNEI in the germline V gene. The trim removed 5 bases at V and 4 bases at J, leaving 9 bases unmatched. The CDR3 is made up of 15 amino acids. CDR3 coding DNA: TGTGCCAGCAGTCAGGACAGGGGCTACCTTTACGAGCAGTACTTC. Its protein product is CASSQDRGYLYEQYF.

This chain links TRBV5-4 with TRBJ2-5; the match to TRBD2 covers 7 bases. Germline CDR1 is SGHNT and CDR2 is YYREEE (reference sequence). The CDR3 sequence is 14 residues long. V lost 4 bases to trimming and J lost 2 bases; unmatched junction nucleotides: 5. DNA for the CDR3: TGTGCCAGCAGCCCGGGGACTATGCAAGAGACCCAGTACTTC. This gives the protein CASSPGTMQETQYF.

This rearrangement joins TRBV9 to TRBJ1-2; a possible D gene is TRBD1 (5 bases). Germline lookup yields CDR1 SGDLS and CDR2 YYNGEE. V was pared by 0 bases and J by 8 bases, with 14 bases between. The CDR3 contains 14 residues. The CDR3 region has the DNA TGTGCCAGCAGCGTAGGGCCGGGGGGGGAAGGCTACACCTTC. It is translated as CASSVGPGGEGYTF. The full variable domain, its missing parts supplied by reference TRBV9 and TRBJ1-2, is DSGVTQTPKHLITATGQRVTLRCSPRSGDLSVYWYQQSLDQGLQFLIQYYNGEERAKGNILERFSAQQFPDLHSELNLSSLELGDSALYFCASSVGPGGEGYTFGSGTRLTVV.